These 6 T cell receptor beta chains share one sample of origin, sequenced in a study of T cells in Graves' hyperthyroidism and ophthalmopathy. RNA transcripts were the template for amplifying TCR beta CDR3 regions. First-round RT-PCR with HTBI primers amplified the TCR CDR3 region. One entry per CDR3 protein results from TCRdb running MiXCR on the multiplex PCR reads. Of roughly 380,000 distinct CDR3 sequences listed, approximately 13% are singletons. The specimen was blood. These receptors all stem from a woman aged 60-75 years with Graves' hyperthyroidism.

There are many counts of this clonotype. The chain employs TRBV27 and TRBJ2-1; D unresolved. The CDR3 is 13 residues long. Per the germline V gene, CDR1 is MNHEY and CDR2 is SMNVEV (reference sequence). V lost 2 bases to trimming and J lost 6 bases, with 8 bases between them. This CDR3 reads CASSLRNGNEQFF. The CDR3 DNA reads TGTGCCAGCAGTTTACGGAACGGCAATGAGCAGTTCTTC.

This chain's CDR3 is CASSYGETYEQYF. DNA of the CDR3: TGCGCCAGCAGCTACGGCGAAACCTACGAGCAGTACTTC. The chain joins TRBV4-1 to TRBJ2-7, with D uncertain. Germline lookup yields CDR1 MGHRA and CDR2 YSYEKL. V was pared by 5 bases and J by 2 bases, with 10 bases between. The length of the CDR3 is 13 residues.

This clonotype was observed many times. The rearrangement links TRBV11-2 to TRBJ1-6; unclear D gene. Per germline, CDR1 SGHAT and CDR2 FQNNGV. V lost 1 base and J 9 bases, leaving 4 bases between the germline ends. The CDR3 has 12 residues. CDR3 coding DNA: TGTGCCAGCAGCTTAGCGTCTTCACCCCTCCACTTT. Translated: CASSLASSPLHF.

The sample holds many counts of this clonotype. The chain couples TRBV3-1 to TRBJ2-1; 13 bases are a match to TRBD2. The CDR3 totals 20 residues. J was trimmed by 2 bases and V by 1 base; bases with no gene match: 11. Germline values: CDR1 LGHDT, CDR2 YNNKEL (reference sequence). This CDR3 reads CASSQGWTSGRGRPYNEQFF. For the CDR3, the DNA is TGTGCCAGCAGCCAAGGATGGACTAGCGGGAGAGGAAGGCCCTACAATGAGCAGTTCTTC.

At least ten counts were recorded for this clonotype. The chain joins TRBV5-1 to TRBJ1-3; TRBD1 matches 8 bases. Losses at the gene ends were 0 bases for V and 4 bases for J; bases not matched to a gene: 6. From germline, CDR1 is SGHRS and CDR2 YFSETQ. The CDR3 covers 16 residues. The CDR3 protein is CASSLAGQGFGNTIYF. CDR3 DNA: TGCGCCAGCAGCTTGGCAGGACAGGGTTTCGGAAACACCATATATTTT. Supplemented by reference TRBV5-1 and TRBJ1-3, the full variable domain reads KAGVTQTPRYLIKTRGQQVTLSCSPISGHRSVSWYQQTPGQGLQFLFEYFSETQRNKGNFPGRFSGRQFSNSRSEMNVSTLELGDSALYLCASSLAGQGFGNTIYFGEGSWLTVV.

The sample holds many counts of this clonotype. CDR3 nucleotide sequence: TGTGCCAGCAGCTTAGGTCCGGGGTTCAGGCTGGCCGGGGAGCTGTTTTTT. This sequence encodes CASSLGPGFRLAGELFF. The chain employs TRBV11-3 and TRBJ2-2; a weak D match, TRBD2 (5 bases). CDR3 length: 17 residues. Between the trimmed V and J ends, which lost 1 base and 6 bases, there was a span of 18 bases. Germline V gives CDR1 SGHNT, CDR2 YENEEA.